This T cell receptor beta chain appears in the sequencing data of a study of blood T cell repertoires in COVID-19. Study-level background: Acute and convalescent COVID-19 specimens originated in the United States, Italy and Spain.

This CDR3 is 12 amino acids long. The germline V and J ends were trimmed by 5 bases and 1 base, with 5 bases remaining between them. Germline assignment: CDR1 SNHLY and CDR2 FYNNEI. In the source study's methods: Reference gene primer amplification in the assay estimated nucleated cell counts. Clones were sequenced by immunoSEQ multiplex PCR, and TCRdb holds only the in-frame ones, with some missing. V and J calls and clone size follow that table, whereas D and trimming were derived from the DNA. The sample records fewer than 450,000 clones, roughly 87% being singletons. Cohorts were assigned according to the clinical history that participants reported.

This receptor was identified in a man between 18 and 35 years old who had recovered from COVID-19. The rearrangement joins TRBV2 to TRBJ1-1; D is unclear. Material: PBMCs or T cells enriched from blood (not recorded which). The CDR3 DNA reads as TGTGCCAGCAGTCCTAGGAACACTGAAGCTTTCTTT. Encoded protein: CASSPRNTEAFF. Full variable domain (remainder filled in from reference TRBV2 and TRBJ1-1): EPEVTQTPSHQVTQMGQEVILRCVPISNHLYFYWYRQILGQKVEFLVSFYNNEISEKSEIFDDQFSVERPDGSNFTLKIRSTKLEDSAMYFCASSPRNTEAFFGQGTRLTVV.